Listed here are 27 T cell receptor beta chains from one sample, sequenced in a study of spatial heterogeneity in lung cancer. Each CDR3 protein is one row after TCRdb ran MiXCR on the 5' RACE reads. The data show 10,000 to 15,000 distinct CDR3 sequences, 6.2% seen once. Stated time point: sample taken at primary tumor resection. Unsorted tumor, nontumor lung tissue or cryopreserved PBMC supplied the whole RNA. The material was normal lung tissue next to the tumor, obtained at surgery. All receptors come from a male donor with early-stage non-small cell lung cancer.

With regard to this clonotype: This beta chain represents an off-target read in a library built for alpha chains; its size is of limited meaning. The CDR3 sequence: CASSLGSSGRGKETQYF. The CDR3 region has the DNA TGTGCCAGCAGTTTAGGATCTAGCGGGAGGGGAAAAGAGACCCAGTACTTC. This rearrangement joins TRBV12-3 or TRBV12-4 to TRBJ2-5, with 12 bases that match TRBD2. The length of the CDR3 is 17 residues. J was trimmed by 3 bases and V by 1 base; bases with no gene match: 6.

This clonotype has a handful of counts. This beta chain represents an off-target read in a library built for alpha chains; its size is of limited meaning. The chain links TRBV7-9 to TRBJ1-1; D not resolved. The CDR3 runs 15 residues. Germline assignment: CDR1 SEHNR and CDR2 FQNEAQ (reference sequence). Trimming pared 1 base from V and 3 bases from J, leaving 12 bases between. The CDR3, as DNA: TGTGCCAGCAGCTTAGACGGGCAATGGGACACTGAAGCTTTCTTT. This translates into CASSLDGQWDTEAFF.

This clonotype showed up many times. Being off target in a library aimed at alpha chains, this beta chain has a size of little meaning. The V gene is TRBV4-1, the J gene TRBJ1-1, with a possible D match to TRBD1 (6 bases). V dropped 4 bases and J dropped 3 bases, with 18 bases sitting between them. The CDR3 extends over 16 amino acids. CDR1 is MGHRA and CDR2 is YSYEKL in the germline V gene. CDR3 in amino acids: CASSPMGGGSYTEAFF. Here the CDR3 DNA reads TGCGCCAGCAGCCCGATGGGGGGGGGCTCGTACACTGAAGCTTTCTTT.

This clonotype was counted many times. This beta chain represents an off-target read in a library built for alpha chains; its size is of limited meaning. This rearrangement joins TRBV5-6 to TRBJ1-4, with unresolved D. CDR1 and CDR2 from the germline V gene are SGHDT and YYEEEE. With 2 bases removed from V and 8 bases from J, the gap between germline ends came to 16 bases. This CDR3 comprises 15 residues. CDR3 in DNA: TGTGCCAGCAGCTTTTATCTGTCCGGGGAAGAAAAACTGTTTTTT. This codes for CASSFYLSGEEKLFF. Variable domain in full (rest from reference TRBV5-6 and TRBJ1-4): DAGVTQSPTHLIKTRGQQVTLRCSPKSGHDTVSWYQQALGQGPQFIFQYYEEEERQRGNFPDRFSGHQFPNYSSELNVNALLLGDSALYLCASSFYLSGEEKLFFGSGTQLSVL.

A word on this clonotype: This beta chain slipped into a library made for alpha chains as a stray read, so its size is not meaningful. The CDR3 DNA is TGTGCCACCAGCATATCGAACAATCAGCCCCAGCATTTT. Its protein is CATSISNNQPQHF. The chain recombines TRBV15 with TRBJ1-5; D is unresolved. The CDR3 is 13 residues long. The germline V gene encodes CDR1 LNHNV and CDR2 YYDKDF (reference sequence). Trimming cost V 4 bases and J 3 bases, with 7 bases left between them. The whole variable domain, filled in from reference TRBV15 and TRBJ1-5, reads DAMVIQNPRYQVTQFGKPVTLSCSQTLNHNVMYWYQQKSSQAPKLLFHYYDKDFNNEADTPDNFQSRRPNTSFCFLDIRSPGLGDTAMYLCATSISNNQPQHFGDGTRLSIL.

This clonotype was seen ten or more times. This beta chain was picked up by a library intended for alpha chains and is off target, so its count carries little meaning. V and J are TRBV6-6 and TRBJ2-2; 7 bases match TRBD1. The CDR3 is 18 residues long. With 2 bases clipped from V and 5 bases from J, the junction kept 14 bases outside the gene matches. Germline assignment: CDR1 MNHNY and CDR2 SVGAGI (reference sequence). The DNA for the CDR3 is TGTGCCAGCAGTTACCCCTTGAGATCCGGGACAGTAACCGGGGAGCTGTTTTTT. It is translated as CASSYPLRSGTVTGELFF.

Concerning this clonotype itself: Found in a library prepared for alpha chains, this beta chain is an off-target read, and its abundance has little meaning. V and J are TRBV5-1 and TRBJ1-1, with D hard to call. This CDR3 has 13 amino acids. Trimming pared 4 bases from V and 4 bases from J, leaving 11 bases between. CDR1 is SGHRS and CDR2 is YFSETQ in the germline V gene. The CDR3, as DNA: TGCGCCAGCAGCCTGCTGGGAGGCACTGAAGCTTTCTTT. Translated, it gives CASSLLGGTEAFF.

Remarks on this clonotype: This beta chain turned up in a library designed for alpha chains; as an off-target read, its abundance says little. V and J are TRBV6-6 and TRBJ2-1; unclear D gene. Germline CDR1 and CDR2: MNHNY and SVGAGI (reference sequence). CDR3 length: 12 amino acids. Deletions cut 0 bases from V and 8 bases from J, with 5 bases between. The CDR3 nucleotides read TGTGCCAGCAGTTACTCTAGGGATGAGCAGTTCTTC. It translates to CASSYSRDEQFF.

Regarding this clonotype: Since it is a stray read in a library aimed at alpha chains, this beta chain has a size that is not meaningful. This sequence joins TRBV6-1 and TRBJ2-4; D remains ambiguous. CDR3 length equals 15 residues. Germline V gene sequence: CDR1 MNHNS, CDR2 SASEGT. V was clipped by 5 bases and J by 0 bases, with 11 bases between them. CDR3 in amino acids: CASSSSDIAKNIQYF. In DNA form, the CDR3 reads TGTGCCAGCAGTTCATCGGATATAGCCAAAAACATTCAGTACTTC.

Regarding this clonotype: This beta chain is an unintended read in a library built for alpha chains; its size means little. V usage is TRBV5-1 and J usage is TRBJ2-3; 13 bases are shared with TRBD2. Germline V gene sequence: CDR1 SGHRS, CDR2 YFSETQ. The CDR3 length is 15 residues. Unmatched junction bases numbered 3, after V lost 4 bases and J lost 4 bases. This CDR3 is CASSPGLAGADTQYF. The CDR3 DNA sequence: TGCGCCAGCAGCCCTGGACTAGCGGGAGCAGATACGCAGTATTTT.

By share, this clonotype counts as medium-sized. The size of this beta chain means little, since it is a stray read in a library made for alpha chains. The CDR3: CSATREGWFVDEQFF. The CDR3 region has the DNA TGCAGTGCTACGAGGGAAGGGTGGTTTGTGGATGAGCAGTTCTTC. V is TRBV20-1 and J is TRBJ2-1, with a possible D match to TRBD2 (5 bases). CDR3 length: 15 residues. V lost 4 bases and J 8 bases, leaving 21 bases between the germline ends. CDR1 DFQATT and CDR2 SNEGSKA come from the germline V gene (reference sequence).

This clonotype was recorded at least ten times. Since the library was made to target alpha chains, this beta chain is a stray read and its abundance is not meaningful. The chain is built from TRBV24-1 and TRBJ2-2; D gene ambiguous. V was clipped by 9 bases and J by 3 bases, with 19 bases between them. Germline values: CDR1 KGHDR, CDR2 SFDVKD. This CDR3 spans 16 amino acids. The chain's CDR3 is CATSTLGGSYTGELFF. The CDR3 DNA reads TGTGCCACCTCAACCCTCGGCGGCTCCTACACCGGGGAGCTGTTTTTT.

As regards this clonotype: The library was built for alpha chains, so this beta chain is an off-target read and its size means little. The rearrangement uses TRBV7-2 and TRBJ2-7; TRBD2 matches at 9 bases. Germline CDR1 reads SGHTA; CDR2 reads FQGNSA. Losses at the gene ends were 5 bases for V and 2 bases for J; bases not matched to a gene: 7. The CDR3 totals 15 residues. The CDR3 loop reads CASSQTPSGAYEQYF. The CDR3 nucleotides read TGTGCCAGCAGCCAGACCCCTAGCGGGGCCTACGAGCAGTACTTC.

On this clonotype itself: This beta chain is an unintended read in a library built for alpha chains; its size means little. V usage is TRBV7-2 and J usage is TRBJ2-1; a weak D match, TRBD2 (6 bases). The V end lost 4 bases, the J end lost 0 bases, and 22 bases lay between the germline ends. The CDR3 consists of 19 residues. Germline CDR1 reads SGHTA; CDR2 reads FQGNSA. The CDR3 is CASSSPETSNPGSYNEQFF. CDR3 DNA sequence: TGTGCCAGCAGCTCCCCCGAGACTAGTAACCCAGGCTCCTACAATGAGCAGTTCTTC.

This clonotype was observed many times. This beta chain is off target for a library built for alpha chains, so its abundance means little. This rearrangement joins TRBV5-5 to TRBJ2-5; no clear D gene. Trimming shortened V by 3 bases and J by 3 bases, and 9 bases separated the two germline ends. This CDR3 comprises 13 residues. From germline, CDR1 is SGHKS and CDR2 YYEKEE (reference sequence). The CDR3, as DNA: TGTGCCAGCAGCTCGTTGGCGGAAGAGACCCAGTACTTC. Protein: CASSSLAEETQYF. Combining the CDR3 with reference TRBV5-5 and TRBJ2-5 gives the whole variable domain DAGVTQSPTHLIKTRGQQVTLRCSPISGHKSVSWYQQVLGQGPQFIFQYYEKEERGRGNFPDRFSARQFPNYSSELNVNALLLGDSALYLCASSSLAEETQYFGPGTRLLVL.

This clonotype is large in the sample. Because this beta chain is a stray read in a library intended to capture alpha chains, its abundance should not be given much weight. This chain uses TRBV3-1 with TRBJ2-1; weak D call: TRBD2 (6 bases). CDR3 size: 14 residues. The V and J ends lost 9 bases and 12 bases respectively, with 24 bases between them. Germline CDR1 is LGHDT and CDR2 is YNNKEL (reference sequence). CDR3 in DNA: TGTGCCAGTAGGGGAGCGGGTTACAATGAGCGGCAGTTCTTC. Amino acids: CASRGAGYNERQFF.

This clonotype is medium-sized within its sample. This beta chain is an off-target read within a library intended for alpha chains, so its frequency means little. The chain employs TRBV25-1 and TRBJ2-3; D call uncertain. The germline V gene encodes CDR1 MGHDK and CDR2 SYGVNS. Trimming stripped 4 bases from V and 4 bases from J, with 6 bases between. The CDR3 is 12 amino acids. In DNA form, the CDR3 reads TGTGCCAGCAGTGCTGGGCCAGATACGCAGTATTTT. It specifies CASSAGPDTQYF. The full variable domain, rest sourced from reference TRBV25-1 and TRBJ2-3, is EADIYQTPRYLVIGTGKKITLECSQTMGHDKMYWYQQDPGMELHLIHYSYGVNSTEKGDLSSESTVSRIRTEHFPLTLESARPSHTSQYLCASSAGPDTQYFGPGTRLTVL.

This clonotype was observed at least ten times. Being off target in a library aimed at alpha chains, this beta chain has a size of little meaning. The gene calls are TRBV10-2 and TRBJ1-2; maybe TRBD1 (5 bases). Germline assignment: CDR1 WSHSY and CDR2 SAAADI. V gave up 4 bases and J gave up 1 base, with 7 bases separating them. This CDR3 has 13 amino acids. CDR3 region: CASSAGLNYGYTF. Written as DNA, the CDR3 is TGCGCCAGCAGTGCGGGGCTTAACTATGGCTACACCTTC.

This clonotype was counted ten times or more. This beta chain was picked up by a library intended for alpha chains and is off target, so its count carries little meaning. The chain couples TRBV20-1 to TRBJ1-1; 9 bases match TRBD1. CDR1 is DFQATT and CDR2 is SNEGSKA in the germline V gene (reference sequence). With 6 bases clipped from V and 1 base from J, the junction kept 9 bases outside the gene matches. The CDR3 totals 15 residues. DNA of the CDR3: TGCAGTGCCTTTAATCCGGGACAGGGGAACACTGAAGCTTTCTTT. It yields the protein CSAFNPGQGNTEAFF.

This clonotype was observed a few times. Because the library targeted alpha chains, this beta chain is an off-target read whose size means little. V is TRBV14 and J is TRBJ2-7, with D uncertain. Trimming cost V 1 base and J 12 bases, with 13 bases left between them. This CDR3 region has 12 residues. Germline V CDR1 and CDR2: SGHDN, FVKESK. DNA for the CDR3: TGTGCCAGCAGCCAAGTTCGGGTAGAATTGTACTTC. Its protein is CASSQVRVELYF.

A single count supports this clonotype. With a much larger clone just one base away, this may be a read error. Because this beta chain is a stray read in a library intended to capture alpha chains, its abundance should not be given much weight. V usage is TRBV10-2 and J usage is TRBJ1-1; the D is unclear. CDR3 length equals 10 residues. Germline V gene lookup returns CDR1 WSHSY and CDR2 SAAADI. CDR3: CASSESEALF. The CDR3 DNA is TGCGCCAGCAGTGAAAGTGAGGCTCTCTTT.

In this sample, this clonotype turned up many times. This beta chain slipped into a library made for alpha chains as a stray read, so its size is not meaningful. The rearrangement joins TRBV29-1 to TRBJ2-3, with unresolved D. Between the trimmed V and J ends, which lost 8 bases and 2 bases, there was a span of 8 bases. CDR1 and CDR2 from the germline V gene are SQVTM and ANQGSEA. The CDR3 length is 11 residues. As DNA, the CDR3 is TGCAGCTCTGACAACACAGATACGCAGTATTTT. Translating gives CSSDNTDTQYF.

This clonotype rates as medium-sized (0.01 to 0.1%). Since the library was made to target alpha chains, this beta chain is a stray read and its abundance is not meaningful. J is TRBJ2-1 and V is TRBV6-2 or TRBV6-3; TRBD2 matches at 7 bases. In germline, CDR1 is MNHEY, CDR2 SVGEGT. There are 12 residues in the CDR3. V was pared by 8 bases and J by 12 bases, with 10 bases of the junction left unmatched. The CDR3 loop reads CASLSGPGPQFF. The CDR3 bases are TGTGCCAGCCTTAGCGGGCCCGGCCCGCAGTTCTTC.

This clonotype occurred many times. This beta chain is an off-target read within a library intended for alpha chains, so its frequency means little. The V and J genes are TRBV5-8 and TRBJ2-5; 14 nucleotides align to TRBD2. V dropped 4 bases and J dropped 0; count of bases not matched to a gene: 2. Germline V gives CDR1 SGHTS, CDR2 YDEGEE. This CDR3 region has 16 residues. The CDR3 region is CASSPGLAGDQETQYF. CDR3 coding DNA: TGTGCCAGCAGCCCGGGACTAGCGGGAGACCAAGAGACCCAGTACTTC.

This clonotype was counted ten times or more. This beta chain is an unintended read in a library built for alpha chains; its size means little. CDR3 residues: CATSRDTTANEQYF. The CDR3 DNA sequence: TGTGCCACCAGCAGAGACACCACCGCCAACGAGCAGTACTTC. The V gene is TRBV15, the J gene TRBJ2-7; D gene uncertain. The length of the CDR3 is 14 residues. Germline-derived CDR1 and CDR2 are LNHNV and YYDKDF (reference sequence). Trimming removed 0 bases from V and 5 bases from J, with 11 bases in between.

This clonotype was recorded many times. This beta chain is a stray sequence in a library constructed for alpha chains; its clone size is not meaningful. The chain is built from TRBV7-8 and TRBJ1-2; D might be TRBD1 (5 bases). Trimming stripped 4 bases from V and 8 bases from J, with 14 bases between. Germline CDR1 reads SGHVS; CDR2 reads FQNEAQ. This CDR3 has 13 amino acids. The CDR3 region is CASSSNRHRGYTF. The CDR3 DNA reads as TGTGCCAGCAGCTCTAACAGGCACCGAGGCTACACCTTC.

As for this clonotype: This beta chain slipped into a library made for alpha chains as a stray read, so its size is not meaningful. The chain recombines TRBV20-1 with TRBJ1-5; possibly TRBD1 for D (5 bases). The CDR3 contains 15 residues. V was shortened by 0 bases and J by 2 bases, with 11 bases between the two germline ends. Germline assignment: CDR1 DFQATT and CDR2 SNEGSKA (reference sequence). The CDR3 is CSARDFGGGNQPQHF. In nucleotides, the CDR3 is TGCAGTGCTAGAGATTTCGGGGGTGGCAATCAGCCCCAGCATTTT.